One and the same sample provided the 17 T cell receptor beta chains below, sequenced in a study of T-cell reconstitution after alpha-beta-depleted transplantation in children. During its preparation, the TCRbeta library received unique molecular identifiers. MiXCR was run by TCRdb on the PCR reads, yielding one entry per CDR3 protein. Of nearly 20,000 distinct CDR3 sequences listed, approximately 13% were seen once; the top ten hold roughly 35%. The source material was PBMCs, mostly from graft donor cells, sampled 60 days after TCRalphabeta/CD19-depleted stem cell transplant. All receptors derive from a female patient aged 2-15 years who had a stem cell transplant for congenital amegakaryocytic thrombocytopenia, so the T cells may come from the graft donor.

This clonotype was observed at least ten times. V and J are TRBV7-9 and TRBJ2-1, with D tentatively TRBD2 (5 bases). The germline V gene encodes CDR1 SEHNR and CDR2 FQNEAQ (reference sequence). Trimming cost V 6 bases and J 7 bases, with 19 bases left between them. The CDR3 spans 15 residues. CDR3 amino acids: CASRLSAVGGNEQFF. In DNA, the CDR3 is TGTGCCAGCAGGTTATCGGCGGTAGGAGGAAATGAGCAGTTCTTC.

This clonotype was detected many times. The chain links TRBV12-3 or TRBV12-4 to TRBJ2-5; no firm D call. Trimming stripped 5 bases from V and 2 bases from J, with 6 bases between. This CDR3 comprises 12 residues. The CDR3 sequence is CASSVRQETQYF. The DNA for the CDR3 is TGTGCCAGCAGTGTTCGGCAAGAGACCCAGTACTTC.

This clonotype has ten or more counts. The chain links TRBV3-1 to TRBJ2-1; 8 nucleotides agree with TRBD2. V lost 3 bases to trimming and J lost 0 bases; unmatched junction nucleotides: 13. There are 19 residues in the CDR3. Germline lookup yields CDR1 LGHDT and CDR2 YNNKEL (reference sequence). The CDR3 DNA reads TGTGCCAGCAGCCACCCTTGGACGACTAGCGTGAGCTCCTACAATGAGCAGTTCTTC. Protein: CASSHPWTTSVSSYNEQFF.

At least ten counts were recorded for this clonotype. The chain joins TRBV7-8 to TRBJ2-3; D may match TRBD1 or TRBD2 (5 bases each). CDR3 length: 15 residues. Germline CDR1 is SGHVS and CDR2 is FQNEAQ. V was shortened by 0 bases and J by 0 bases, with 7 bases between the two germline ends. The CDR3 sequence is CASSLAWGSTDTQYF. Written as DNA, the CDR3 is TGTGCCAGCAGCTTAGCGTGGGGGAGCACAGATACGCAGTATTTT.

This clonotype showed up many times. The chain couples TRBV30 to TRBJ1-1; 7 bases agree with TRBD1. CDR1 and CDR2 (germline): GTSNPN, SVGIG (reference sequence). CDR3 size: 13 residues. The junction had 3 bases not matched to a gene; V was cut back by 4 bases and J by 1 base. The CDR3 spells CAWIEGANTEAFF. The DNA of the CDR3 is TGTGCCTGGATCGAGGGGGCGAACACTGAAGCTTTCTTT.

In its sample, this clonotype was seen many times. The V gene is TRBV7-9, the J gene TRBJ2-1, with 12 bases aligning to TRBD2. The CDR3 is made up of 14 amino acids. V shed 3 bases, J shed 15 bases, and the junction held 9 bases outside the gene matches. Germline V gene sequence: CDR1 SEHNR, CDR2 FQNEAQ (reference sequence). The CDR3 region is CASSLATSGRKRFF. CDR3 DNA: TGTGCCAGCAGCTTGGCTACTAGCGGGAGGAAGCGGTTCTTC. Full variable domain (outside the CDR3, taken from reference TRBV7-9 and TRBJ2-1): DTGVSQNPRHKITKRGQNVTFRCDPISEHNRLYWYRQTLGQGPEFLTYFQNEAQLEKSRLLSDRFSAERPKGSFSTLEIQRTEQGDSAMYLCASSLATSGRKRFFGPGTRLTVL.

There are many counts of this clonotype. CDR3 protein: CASSLDLTGGRDSPLHF. CDR3 nucleotides: TGCGCCAGCAGCTTGGACCTAACAGGGGGCAGGGATTCACCCCTCCACTTT. V is TRBV5-1 and J is TRBJ1-6; 9 nucleotides agree with TRBD1. The ends lost 0 bases at V and 8 bases at J; junction bases unmatched: 9. This CDR3 region has 17 residues. Germline V gene sequence: CDR1 SGHRS, CDR2 YFSETQ.

Many counts were recorded for this clonotype. The chain couples TRBV5-1 to TRBJ1-2, with 10 bases matching TRBD1. Germline loops: CDR1 SGHRS, CDR2 YFSETQ. CDR3 length: 15 amino acids. The ends lost 1 base at V and 5 bases at J; junction bases unmatched: 5. CDR3 sequence reads: CASSLSVGQGYGYTF. The CDR3 nucleotides read TGCGCCAGCAGCTTGAGTGTGGGACAGGGGTATGGCTACACCTTC.

In this sample, this clonotype turned up many times. CDR3 bases: TGTGCCAGCAGCCACGGGGGCGTTGTGGGCACTGAAGCTTTCTTT. Its translation is CASSHGGVVGTEAFF. The chain recombines TRBV7-9 with TRBJ1-1, with D perhaps matching TRBD1 (6 bases). The germline V and J ends were trimmed by 5 bases and 4 bases, with 17 bases remaining between them. The CDR3 loop spans 15 amino acids. Per germline, CDR1 SEHNR and CDR2 FQNEAQ (reference sequence).

This chain joins TRBV12-3 or TRBV12-4 and TRBJ1-4; D remains ambiguous. V gave up 10 bases and J gave up 4 bases, with 16 bases separating them. The CDR3 covers 14 residues. The CDR3 DNA follows: TGTGCCATCAAACCCGACACTAATAATGAAAAACTGTTTTTT. It codes for CAIKPDTNNEKLFF.

This clonotype was recorded many times. The gene calls are TRBV5-6 and TRBJ2-7; D tentatively fits TRBD1 or TRBD2 (5 bases each). Germline CDR1 and CDR2: SGHDT and YYEEEE. V was clipped by 1 base and J by 1 base, with 27 bases between them. This CDR3 has 20 amino acids. The CDR3: CASSLLGWGNFFNRSYEQYF. CDR3 nucleotide sequence: TGTGCCAGCAGCTTGCTCGGCTGGGGGAACTTTTTTAATCGGTCCTACGAGCAGTACTTC.

This clonotype came up many times. This chain links TRBV12-3 or TRBV12-4 with TRBJ2-2; weak D call: TRBD1 (5 bases). The ends were cut back, 3 bases at V and 3 bases at J, with 11 bases in the middle. This CDR3 spans 15 amino acids. The chain's CDR3 is CASSLLTDYTGELFF. CDR3 coding DNA: TGTGCCAGCAGTTTGTTGACAGACTACACCGGGGAGCTGTTTTTT.

This clonotype was counted many times. The gene calls are TRBV21-1 and TRBJ2-5. TRBV21-1 is described as a pseudogene. This CDR3 region has 13 residues. In DNA, the CDR3 is TGTGCCAGCAGCAATAAGTACCAAGAGACCCAGTACTTC. This sequence encodes CASSNKYQETQYF.

The CDR3 DNA reads TGCGCCAGCAGCCAAGAAACAGGAGGTCTTCCTGAAGCTTTCTTT. This codes for CASSQETGGLPEAFF. V is TRBV4-1 and J is TRBJ1-1, with a possible D match to TRBD1 (5 bases). The V end was cut by 0 bases, the J end by 6 bases, with 14 bases between. The CDR3 contains 15 residues. Germline assignment: CDR1 MGHRA and CDR2 YSYEKL.

This clonotype was seen ten or more times. The chain couples TRBV4-1 to TRBJ2-7; 7 bases match TRBD2. V lost 4 bases and J lost 7; bases outside the gene matches: 13. CDR3 length: 15 amino acids. The germline CDR1 and CDR2 sequences are MGHRA and YSYEKL. CDR3 loop: CASSPRVRESEEQYF. The CDR3 DNA is TGCGCCAGCAGCCCCAGGGTGCGGGAGTCGGAGGAGCAGTACTTC.

This clonotype has at least ten counts. The CDR3 here is CAIRVLGPFTDTQYF. The CDR3 nucleotides read TGTGCCATCAGAGTTTTGGGACCATTCACAGATACGCAGTATTTT. This sequence joins TRBV10-3 and TRBJ2-3; D could derive from TRBD1 or TRBD2 (5 bases each). This CDR3 comprises 15 residues. Germline V CDR1 and CDR2: ENHRY, SYGVKD. V was cut by 6 bases and J by 2 bases, with 15 bases left in between.

V is TRBV24-1 and J is TRBJ2-2; D is perhaps TRBD1 or TRBD2 (5 bases each). In germline, CDR1 is KGHDR, CDR2 SFDVKD. V dropped 7 bases and J dropped 3 bases, with 17 bases sitting between them. CDR3 length equals 16 residues. The CDR3 spells CATSDPKGPHTGELFF. The CDR3 DNA reads as TGTGCCACCAGCGACCCTAAGGGACCGCACACCGGGGAGCTGTTTTTT.